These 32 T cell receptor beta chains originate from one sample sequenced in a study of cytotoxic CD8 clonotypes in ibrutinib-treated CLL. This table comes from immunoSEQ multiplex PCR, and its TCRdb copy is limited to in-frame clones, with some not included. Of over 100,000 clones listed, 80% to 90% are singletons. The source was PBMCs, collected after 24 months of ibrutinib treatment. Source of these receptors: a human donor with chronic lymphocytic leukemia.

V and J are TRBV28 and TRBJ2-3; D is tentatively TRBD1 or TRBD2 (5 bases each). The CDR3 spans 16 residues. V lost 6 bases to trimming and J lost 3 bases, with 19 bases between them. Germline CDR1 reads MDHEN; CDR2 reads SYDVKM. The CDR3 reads CASSSRGVSLTDTQYF. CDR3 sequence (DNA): TGTGCCAGCAGCTCGAGAGGGGTTTCGTTAACAGATACGCAGTATTTT.

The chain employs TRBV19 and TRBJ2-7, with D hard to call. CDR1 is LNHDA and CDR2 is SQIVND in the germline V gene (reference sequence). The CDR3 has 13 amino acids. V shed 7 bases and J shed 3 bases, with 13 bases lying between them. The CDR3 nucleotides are TGTGCCAGTACCACCCCCGGGCACTACGAGCAGTACTTC. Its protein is CASTTPGHYEQYF.

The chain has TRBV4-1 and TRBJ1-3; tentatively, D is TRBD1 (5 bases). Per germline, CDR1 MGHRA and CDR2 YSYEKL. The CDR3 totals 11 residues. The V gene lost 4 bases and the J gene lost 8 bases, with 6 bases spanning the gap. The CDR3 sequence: CASSRGYTIYF. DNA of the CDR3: TGCGCCAGCAGCCGGGGGTACACCATATATTTT.

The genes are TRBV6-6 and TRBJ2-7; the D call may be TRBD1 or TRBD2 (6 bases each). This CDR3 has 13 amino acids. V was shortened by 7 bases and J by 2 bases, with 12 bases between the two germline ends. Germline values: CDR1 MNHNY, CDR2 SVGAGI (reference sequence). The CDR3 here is CASTLGGTYEQYF. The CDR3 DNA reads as TGTGCCAGCACCTTAGGGGGGACCTACGAGCAGTACTTC.

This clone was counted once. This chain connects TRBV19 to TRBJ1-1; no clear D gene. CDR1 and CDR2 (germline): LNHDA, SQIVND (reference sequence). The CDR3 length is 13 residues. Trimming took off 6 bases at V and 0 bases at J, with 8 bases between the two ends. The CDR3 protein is CASSLTLNTEAFF. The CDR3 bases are TGTGCCAGTAGCTTGACCCTGAACACTGAAGCTTTCTTT.

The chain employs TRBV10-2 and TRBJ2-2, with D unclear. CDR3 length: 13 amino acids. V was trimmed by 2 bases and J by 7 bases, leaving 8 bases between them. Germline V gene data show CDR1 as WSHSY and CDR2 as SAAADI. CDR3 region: CASSETLGGELFF. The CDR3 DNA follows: TGCGCCAGCAGTGAGACCTTGGGCGGGGAGCTGTTTTTT.

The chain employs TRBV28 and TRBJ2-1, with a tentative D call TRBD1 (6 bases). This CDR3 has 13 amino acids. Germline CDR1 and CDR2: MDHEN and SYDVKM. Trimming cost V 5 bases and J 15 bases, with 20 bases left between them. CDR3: CASSTTRDKAPFF. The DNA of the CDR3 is TGTGCCAGCAGTACCACACGGGACAAGGCTCCGTTCTTC. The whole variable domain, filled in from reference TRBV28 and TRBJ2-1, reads DVKVTQSSRYLVKRTGEKVFLECVQDMDHENMFWYRQDPGLGLRLIYFSYDVKMKEKGDIPEGYSVSREKKERFSLILESASTNQTSMYLCASSTTRDKAPFFGPGTRLTVL.

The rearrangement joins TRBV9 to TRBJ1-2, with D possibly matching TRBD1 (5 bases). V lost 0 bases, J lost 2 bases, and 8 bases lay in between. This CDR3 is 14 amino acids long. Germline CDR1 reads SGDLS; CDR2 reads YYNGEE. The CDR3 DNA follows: TGTGCCAGCAGCGTAGTCGGGGGGAACTATGGCTACACCTTC. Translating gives CASSVVGGNYGYTF.

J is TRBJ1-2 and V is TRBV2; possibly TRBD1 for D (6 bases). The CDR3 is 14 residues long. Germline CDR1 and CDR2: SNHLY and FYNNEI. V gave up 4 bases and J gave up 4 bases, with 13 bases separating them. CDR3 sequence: CASSVDSLRYGYTF. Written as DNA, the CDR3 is TGTGCCAGCAGTGTGGACAGTCTTCGCTATGGCTACACCTTC.

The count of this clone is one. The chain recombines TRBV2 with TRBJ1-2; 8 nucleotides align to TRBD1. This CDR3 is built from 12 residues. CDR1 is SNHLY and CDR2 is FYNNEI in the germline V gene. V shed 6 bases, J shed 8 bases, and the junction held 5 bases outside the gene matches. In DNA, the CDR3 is TGTGCCAGCAGAACAGGGGGGTTGGGCTACACCTTC. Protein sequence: CASRTGGLGYTF.

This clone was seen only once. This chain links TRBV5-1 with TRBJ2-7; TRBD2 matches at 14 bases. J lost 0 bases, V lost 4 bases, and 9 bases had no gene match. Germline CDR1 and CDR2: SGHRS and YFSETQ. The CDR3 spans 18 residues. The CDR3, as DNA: TGCGCCAGCAGCCCGAGGACTAGCGGGAGGATTAGCTCCTACGAGCAGTACTTC. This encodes CASSPRTSGRISSYEQYF.

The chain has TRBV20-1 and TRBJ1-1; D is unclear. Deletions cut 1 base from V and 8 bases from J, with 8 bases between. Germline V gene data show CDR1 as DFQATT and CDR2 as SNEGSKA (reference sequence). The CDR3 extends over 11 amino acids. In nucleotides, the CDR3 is TGCAGTGCTAGAGCCTTACAGGAAGCTTTCTTT. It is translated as CSARALQEAFF.

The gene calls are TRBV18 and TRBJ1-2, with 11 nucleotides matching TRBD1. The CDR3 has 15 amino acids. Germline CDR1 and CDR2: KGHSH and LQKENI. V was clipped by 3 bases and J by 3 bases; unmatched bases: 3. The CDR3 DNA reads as TGTGCCAGCTCACCTCCGGGACAGGGGGACTATGGCTACACCTTC. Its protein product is CASSPPGQGDYGYTF.

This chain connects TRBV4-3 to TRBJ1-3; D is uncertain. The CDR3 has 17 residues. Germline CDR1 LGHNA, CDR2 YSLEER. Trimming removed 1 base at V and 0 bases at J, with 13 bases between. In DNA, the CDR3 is TGCGCCAGCAGCCAAGGGCTCCCTCCAAGCTCTGGAAACACCATATATTTT. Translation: CASSQGLPPSSGNTIYF.

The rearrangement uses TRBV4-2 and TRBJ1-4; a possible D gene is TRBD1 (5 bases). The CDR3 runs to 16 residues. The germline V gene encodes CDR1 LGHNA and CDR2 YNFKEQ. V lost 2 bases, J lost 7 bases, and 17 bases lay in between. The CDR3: CASSQPHGGGTEKLFF. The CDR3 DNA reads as TGTGCCAGCAGCCAACCTCATGGGGGAGGTACTGAAAAACTGTTTTTT.

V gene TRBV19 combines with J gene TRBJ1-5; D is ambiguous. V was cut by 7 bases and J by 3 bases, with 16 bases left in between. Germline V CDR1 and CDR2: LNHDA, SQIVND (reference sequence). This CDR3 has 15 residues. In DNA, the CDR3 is TGTGCCAGTATTAAGATACGAAGTTTCAATCAGCCCCAGCATTTT. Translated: CASIKIRSFNQPQHF.

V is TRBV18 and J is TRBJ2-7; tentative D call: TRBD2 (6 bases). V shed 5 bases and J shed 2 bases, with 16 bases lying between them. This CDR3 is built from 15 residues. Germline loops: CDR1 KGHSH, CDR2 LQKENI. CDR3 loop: CASSGLRGGTYEQYF. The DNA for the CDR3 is TGTGCCAGCTCAGGATTGAGGGGAGGTACCTACGAGCAGTACTTC.

The CDR3 nucleotides read TGTGCCAGCACCAACTTGGGCTCTGGGGCCAACGTCCTGACTTTC. Encoded protein: CASTNLGSGANVLTF. This chain uses TRBV6-5 with TRBJ2-6; D unclear. This CDR3 has 15 residues. Germline values: CDR1 MNHEY, CDR2 SVGAGI. The V end was cut by 7 bases, the J end by 0 bases, with 10 bases between.

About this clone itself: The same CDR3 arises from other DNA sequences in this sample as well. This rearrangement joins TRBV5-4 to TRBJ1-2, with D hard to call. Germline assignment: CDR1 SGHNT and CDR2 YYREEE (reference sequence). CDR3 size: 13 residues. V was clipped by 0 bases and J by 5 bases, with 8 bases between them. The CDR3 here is CASSLGQDYGYTF. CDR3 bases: TGTGCCAGCAGCTTGGGCCAGGATTATGGCTACACCTTC.

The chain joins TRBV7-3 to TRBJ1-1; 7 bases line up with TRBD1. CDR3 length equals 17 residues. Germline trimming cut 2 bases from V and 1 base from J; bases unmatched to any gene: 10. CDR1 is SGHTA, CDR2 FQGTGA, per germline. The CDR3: CASSLGSYRGWNTEAFF. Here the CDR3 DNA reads TGTGCCAGCAGCTTAGGGTCGTACAGGGGCTGGAACACTGAAGCTTTCTTT.

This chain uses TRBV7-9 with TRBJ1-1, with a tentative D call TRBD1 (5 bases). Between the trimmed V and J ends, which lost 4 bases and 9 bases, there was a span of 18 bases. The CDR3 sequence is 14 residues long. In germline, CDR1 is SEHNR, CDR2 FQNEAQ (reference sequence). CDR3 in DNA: TGTGCCAGCAGCTCAAGGGTCCGGGGACTAAAAGCTTTCTTT. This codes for CASSSRVRGLKAFF.

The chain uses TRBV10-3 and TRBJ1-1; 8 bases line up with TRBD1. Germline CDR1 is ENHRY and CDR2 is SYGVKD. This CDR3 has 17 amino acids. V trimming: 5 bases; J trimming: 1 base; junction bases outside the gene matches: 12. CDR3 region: CAISTDRGLLRNTEAFF. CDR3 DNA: TGTGCCATCAGTACCGACAGGGGTCTATTACGGAACACTGAAGCTTTCTTT.

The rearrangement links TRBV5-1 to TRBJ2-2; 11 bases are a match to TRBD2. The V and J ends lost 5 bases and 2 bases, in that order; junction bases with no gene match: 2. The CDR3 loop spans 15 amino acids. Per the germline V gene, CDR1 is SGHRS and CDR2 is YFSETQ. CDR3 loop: CASRTSGTNTGELFF. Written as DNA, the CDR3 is TGCGCCAGCAGGACTAGCGGGACCAACACCGGGGAGCTGTTTTTT.

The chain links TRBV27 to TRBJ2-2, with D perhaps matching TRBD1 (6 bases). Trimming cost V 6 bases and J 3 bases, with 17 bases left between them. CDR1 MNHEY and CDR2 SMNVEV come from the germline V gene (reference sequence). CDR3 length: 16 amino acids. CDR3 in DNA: TGTGCCAGCAGGGGGGCCGGGGTAACTTACACCGGGGAGCTGTTTTTT. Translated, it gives CASRGAGVTYTGELFF.

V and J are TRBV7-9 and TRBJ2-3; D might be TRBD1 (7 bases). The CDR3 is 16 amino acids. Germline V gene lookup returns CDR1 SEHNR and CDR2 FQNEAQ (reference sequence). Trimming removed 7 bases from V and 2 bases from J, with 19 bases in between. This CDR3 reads CASKTGTLRFTDTQYF. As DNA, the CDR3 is TGTGCCAGCAAGACAGGGACTCTCCGCTTCACAGATACGCAGTATTTT.

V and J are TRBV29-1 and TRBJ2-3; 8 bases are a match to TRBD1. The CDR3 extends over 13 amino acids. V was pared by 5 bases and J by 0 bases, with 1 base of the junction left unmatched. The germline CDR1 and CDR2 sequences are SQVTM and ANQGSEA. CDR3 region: CSVNRGSTDTQYF. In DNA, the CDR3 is TGCAGCGTTAACAGGGGGAGCACAGATACGCAGTATTTT.

The CDR3 nucleotides are TGTGCCAGTAGTGCTAAACAGGGGGTTAACTATGGCTACACCTTC. It is translated as CASSAKQGVNYGYTF. The chain is built from TRBV19 and TRBJ1-2; 8 positions agree with TRBD1. V was clipped by 5 bases and J by 1 base; unmatched bases: 6. The germline gives CDR1 LNHDA, CDR2 SQIVND (reference sequence). The CDR3 sequence is 15 residues long.

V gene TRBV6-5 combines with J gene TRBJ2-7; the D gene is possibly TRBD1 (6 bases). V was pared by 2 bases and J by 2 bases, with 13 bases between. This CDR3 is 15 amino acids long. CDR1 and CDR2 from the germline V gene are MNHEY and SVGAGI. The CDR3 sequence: CASSYKGQGPYEQYF. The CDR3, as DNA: TGTGCCAGCAGTTACAAGGGGCAGGGGCCCTACGAGCAGTACTTC.

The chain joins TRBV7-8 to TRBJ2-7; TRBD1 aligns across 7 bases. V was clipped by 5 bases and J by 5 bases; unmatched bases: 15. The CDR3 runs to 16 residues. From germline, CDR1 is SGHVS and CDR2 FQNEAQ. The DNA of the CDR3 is TGTGCCAGCAGCACCCACCGAGCCGACAGGGCGGACGAGCAGTACTTC. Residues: CASSTHRADRADEQYF. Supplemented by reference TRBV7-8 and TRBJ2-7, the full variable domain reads GAGVSQSPRYKVAKRGQDVALRCDPISGHVSLFWYQQALGQGPEFLTYFQNEAQLDKSGLPSDRFFAERPEGSVSTLKIQRTQQEDSAVYLCASSTHRADRADEQYFGPGTRLTVT.

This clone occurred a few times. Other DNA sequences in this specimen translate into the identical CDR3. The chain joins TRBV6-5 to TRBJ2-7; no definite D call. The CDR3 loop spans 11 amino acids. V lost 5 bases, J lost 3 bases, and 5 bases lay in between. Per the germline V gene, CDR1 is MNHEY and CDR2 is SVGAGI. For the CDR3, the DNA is TGTGCCAGCAGTGCCGGCTACGAGCAGTACTTC. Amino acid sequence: CASSAGYEQYF.

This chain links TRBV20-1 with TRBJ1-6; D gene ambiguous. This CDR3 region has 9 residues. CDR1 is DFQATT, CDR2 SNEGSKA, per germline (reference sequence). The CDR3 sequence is CSVGAPLHF. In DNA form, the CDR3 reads TGCAGCGTGGGTGCACCCCTCCACTTT.

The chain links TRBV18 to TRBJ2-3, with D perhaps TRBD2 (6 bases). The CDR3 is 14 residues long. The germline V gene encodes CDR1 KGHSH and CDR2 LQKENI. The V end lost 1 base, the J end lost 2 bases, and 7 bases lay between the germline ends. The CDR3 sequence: CASSPREATDTQYF. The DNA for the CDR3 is TGTGCCAGCTCACCACGGGAGGCCACAGATACGCAGTATTTT.